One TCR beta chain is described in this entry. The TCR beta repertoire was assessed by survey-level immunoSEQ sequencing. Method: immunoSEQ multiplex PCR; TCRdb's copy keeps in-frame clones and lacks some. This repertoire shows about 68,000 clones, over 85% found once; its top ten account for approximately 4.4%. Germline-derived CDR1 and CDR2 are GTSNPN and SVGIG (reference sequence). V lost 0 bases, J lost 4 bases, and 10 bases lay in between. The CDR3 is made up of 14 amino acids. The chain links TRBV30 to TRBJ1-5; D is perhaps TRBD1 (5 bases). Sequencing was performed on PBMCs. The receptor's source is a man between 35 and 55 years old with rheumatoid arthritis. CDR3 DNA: TGTGCCTGGAGTGTTAGGTCAGGGAATCAGCCCCAGCATTTT. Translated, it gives CAWSVRSGNQPQHF. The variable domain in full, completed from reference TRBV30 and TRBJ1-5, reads SQTIHQWPATLVQPVGSPLSLECTVEGTSNPNLYWYRQAAGRGLQLLFYSVGIGQISSEVPQNLSASRPQDRQFILSSKKLLLSDSGFYLCAWSVRSGNQPQHFGDGTRLSIL.